The subject of this entry is one T cell receptor beta chain. Grouping used clinical history reported by participants in a survey and questionnaire. Before being deemed recovered, Cohort 3 donors had two negative PCRs, clearance, or symptom resolution. Germline V CDR1 and CDR2: SEHNR, FQNEAQ (reference sequence). Trimming cost V 5 bases and J 4 bases; bases outside gene matches: 2. The CDR3 spans 14 residues. Here immunoSEQ multiplex PCR was the method, and the copy in TCRdb shows in-frame clones only, minus some. In the table there are a few hundred thousand clones, 85% to 90% of which are singletons. These data originate in a study of blood T cell repertoires in COVID-19. As for the study in general: The samples span acute and convalescent COVID-19 from the United States, Italy and Spain. T cells, B-cell-depleted T cells, or PBMCs supplied cDNA or gDNA.

The gene calls are TRBV7-9 and TRBJ2-1, with TRBD1 matching 10 bases. The source of this sequence is a man in his thirties or forties who had recovered from COVID-19. The sample comprised PBMCs or T cells enriched from blood (not recorded which). DNA of the CDR3: TGTGCCAGCAGCGACAGGGGGCTATACAATGAGCAGTTCTTC. Its protein is CASSDRGLYNEQFF.